This TCR beta chain came from a study of glioma-infiltrating T cells (dated by TCRdb to 2015 to 2016). Background for the entire study: The low-grade gliomas were WHO grade II oligodendrogliomas or astrocytomas, while the glioblastomas were WHO grade IV tumors sampled at initial diagnosis rather than at recurrent diagnosis. Glioma tissue, non-neoplastic brain tissue and matched peripheral blood mononuclear cells were used as sources from which TCR alpha- and beta-chain repertoires were sequenced. The paired cohort was made up of three low-grade glioma patients, several primary glioblastoma patients and three non-glioma patients who contributed non-neoplastic brain tissue. Glioma patients received dexamethasone for six or fewer days before surgery. To gauge divergence between tissue and blood T-cell populations, every tissue-infiltrating repertoire was compared against the peripheral blood repertoire from the same patient. Blood libraries targeted about 4.5- to 11-fold sequencing coverage of approximately 990,000 peripheral T cells. Here is what the overall study found, with its caveats: VJ-independent divergence between tissue and blood was lower than expected in non-neoplastic patients but higher than expected in all gliomas, particularly low-grade gliomas. Only a very small number of CDR3 sequences turned up in both tissue and blood, a result put down to high CDR3 diversity combined with limited sampling. A signature set of shared blood CDR3 motifs marked patients with low tissue-blood divergence and was depleted in highly divergent patients. Group comparisons were based on small numbers of patients: three non-neoplastic, three low-grade glioma and 7 to 9 glioblastoma patients.

Remarks on this clonotype: Its antigen remains undetermined. Mismatch with germline at one junction end may stem from a read error.

The iRepertoire nested amplicon-rescue multiplex PCR (arm-PCR) platform was used to amplify TCR alpha and beta CDR3 regions from RNA. The input for one-step reverse transcription and amplification was about 90-400 ng of tissue mRNA or PBMC total RNA. Following bead purification, Illumina adapters were added by a secondary multiplex PCR, and libraries between 200 and 400 bp were gel-purified. Libraries carried internal 6-nucleotide barcodes used for demultiplexing. The libraries were sequenced on an Illumina MiSeq using 2x220 or 2x250 nucleotide paired-end reads. The authors' pipeline ran thus. Paired reads were merged using FLASH 1.2.11 and were aligned to the GRCh37 human genome using BWA-MEM, after which TRA and TRB reads were extracted. For V and J assignment, an IMGT-derived reference of cassette sequences and CDR3 motifs that included pseudogenes was used. Reads were translated in three frames, and productive CDR3s were defined as those with a C...FGXG motif and no stop codons. Clonotypes were defined as unique combinations of V-J cassette pair and CDR3 amino acid sequence. Filtering of reads was based on Hamming distance, with the threshold set by the sequence error rate of each sample in mapped regions. Clones were called with MiXCR by TCRdb after fastp trimmed the public reads at Q25, and only in-frame beta chains were retained. Merged by CDR3 protein, the rows form single entries marked with the most common genes and DNA. What appears here as the V and J calls and clone size reflects TCRdb's work, not the paper's. The sample table holds a few hundred thousand distinct CDR3 sequences, of which approximately 42% were seen once. The top ten constitute around 12% of the sample.

For CDR1 and CDR2, the germline V gene (reference sequence) lists DFQATT and SNEGSKA. The CDR3, from cysteine to phenylalanine, totals 14 residues. Only the CDR3 region is kept as DNA, spanning 42 bases read in frame from base 1. Immediately after resection, surgical brain or tumor specimens were cryofrozen in liquid nitrogen, and peripheral blood cells were collected at the same time. Sequencing used glioma tissue, nonneoplastic brain tissue, or PBMCs (not recorded which). This clonotype was sampled from a human donor with low-grade glioma or glioblastoma, undergoing nonglioma brain surgery, or in good health (not recorded which). The chain is assembled from TRBV20-1 and TRBJ1-1, with no confident D gene call. Here is the DNA: TGCAGTGCTACTGACAACCATGCCGGCACTGTAGCTTTCTTT. It encodes CSATDNHAGTVAFF.